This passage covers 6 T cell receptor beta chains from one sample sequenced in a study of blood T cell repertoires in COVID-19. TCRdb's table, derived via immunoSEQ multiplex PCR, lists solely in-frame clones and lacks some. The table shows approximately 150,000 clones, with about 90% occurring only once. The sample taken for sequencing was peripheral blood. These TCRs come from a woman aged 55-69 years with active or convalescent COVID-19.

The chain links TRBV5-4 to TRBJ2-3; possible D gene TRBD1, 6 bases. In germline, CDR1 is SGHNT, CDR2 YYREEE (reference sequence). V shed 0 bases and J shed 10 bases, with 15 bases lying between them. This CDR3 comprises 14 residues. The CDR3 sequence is CASSLATGQSAQYF. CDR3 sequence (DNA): TGTGCCAGCAGCTTGGCAACAGGGCAATCGGCGCAGTATTTT.

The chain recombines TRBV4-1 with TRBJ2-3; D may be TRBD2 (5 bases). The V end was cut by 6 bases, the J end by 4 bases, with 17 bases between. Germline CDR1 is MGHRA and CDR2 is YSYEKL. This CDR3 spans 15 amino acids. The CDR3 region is CASRGDPRAPDTQYF. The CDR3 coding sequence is TGCGCCAGCAGAGGAGACCCGCGGGCCCCAGATACGCAGTATTTT.

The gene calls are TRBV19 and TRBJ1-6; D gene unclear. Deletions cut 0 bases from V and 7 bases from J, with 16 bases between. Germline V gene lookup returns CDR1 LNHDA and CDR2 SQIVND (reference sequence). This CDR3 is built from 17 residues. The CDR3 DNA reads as TGTGCCAGTAGTATAGAAGCGGTCGGCAGAACCAATTCACCCCTCCACTTT. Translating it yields CASSIEAVGRTNSPLHF.

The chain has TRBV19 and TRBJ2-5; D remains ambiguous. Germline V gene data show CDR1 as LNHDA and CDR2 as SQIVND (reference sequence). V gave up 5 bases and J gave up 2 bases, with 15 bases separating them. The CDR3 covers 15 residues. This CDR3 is CASSAAEPLQETQYF. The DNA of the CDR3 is TGTGCCAGTAGTGCCGCCGAGCCATTACAAGAGACCCAGTACTTC.

CDR3 residues: CASSQDGGADEQFF. CDR3 DNA: TGCGCCAGCAGCCAAGATGGGGGGGCGGATGAGCAGTTCTTC. The V and J genes are TRBV4-3 and TRBJ2-1; tentatively, D is TRBD2 (7 bases). Germline CDR1 and CDR2: LGHNA and YSLEER. Trimming removed 0 bases at V and 8 bases at J, with 11 bases between. This CDR3 spans 14 amino acids.

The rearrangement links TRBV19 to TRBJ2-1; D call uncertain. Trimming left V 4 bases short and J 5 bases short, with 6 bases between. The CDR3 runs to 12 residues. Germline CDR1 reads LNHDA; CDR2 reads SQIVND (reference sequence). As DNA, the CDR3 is TGTGCCAGTAGTACTAAAAACAATGAGCAGTTCTTC. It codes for CASSTKNNEQFF.